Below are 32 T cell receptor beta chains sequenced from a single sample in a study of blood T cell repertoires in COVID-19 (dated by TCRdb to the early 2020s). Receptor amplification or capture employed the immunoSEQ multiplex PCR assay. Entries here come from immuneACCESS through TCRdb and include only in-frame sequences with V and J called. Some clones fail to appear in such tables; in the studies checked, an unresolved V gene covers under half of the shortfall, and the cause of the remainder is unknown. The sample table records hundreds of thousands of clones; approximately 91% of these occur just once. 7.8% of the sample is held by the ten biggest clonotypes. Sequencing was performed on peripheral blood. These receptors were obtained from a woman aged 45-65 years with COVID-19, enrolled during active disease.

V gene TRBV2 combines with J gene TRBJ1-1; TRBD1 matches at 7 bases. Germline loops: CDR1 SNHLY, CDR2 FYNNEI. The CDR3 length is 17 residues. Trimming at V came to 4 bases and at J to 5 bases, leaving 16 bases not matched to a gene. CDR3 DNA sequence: TGTGCCAGCAGTGCACAGGGGATTACCCCCGGGGGTACTGAAGCTTTCTTT. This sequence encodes CASSAQGITPGGTEAFF.

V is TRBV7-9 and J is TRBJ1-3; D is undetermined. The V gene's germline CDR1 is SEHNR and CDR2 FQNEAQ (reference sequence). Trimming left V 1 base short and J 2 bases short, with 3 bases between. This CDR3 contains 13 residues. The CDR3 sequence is CASSLVAGNTIYF. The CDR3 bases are TGTGCCAGCAGCTTAGTCGCTGGAAACACCATATATTTT. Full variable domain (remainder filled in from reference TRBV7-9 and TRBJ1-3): DTGVSQNPRHKITKRGQNVTFRCDPISEHNRLYWYRQTLGQGPEFLTYFQNEAQLEKSRLLSDRFSAERPKGSFSTLEIQRTEQGDSAMYLCASSLVAGNTIYFGEGSWLTVV.

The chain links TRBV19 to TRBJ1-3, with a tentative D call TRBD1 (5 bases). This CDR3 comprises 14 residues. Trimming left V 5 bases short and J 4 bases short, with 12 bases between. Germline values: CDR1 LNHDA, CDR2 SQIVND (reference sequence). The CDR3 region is CASSLRANGNTIYF. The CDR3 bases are TGTGCCAGTAGTCTCAGGGCGAACGGAAACACCATATATTTT. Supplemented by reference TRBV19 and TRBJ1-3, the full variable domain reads DGGITQSPKYLFRKEGQNVTLSCEQNLNHDAMYWYRQDPGQGLRLIYYSQIVNDFQKGDIAEGYSVSREKKESFPLTVTSAQKNPTAFYLCASSLRANGNTIYFGEGSWLTVV.

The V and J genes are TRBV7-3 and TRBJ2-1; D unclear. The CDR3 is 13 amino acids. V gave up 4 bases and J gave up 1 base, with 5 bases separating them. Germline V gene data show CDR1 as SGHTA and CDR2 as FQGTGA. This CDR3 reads CASSSGSYNEQFF. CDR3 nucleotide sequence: TGTGCCAGCAGCTCGGGTTCCTACAATGAGCAGTTCTTC.

As DNA, the CDR3 is TGTGCCTGGAACCCGGGAGCGGGGGTTAAAAACATTCAGTACTTC. It is translated as CAWNPGAGVKNIQYF. The chain employs TRBV30 and TRBJ2-4; 8 bases are a match to TRBD2. The germline gives CDR1 GTSNPN, CDR2 SVGIG (reference sequence). This CDR3 spans 15 amino acids. V was clipped by 4 bases and J by 4 bases; unmatched bases: 9.

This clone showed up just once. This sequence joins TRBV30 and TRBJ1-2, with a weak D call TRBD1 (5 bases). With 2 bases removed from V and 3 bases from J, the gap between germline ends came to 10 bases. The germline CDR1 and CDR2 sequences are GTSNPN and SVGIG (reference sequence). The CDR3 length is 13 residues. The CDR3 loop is CAWSQRGDYGYTF. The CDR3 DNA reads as TGTGCCTGGAGTCAACGGGGGGACTATGGCTACACCTTC.

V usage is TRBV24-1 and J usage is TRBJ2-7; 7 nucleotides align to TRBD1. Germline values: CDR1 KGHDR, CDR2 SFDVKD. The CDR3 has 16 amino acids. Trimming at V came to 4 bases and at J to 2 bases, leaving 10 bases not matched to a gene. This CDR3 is CATSDPDRWVPYEQYF. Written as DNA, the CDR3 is TGTGCCACCAGTGACCCGGACAGGTGGGTGCCCTACGAGCAGTACTTC.

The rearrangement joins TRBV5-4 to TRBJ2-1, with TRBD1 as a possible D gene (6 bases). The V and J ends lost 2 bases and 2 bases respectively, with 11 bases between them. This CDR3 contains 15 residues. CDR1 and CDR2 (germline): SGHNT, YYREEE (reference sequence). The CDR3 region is CASSLLAGAYNEQFF. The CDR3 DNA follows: TGTGCCAGCAGCTTATTAGCAGGGGCCTACAATGAGCAGTTCTTC. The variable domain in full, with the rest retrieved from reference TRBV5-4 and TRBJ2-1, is ETGVTQSPTHLIKTRGQQVTLRCSSQSGHNTVSWYQQALGQGPQFIFQYYREEENGRGNFPPRFSGLQFPNYSSELNVNALELDDSALYLCASSLLAGAYNEQFFGPGTRLTVL.

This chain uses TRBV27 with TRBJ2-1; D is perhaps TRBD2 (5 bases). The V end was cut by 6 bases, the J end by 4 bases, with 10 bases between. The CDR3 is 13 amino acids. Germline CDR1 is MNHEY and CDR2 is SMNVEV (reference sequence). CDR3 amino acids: CASRRAGYNEQFF. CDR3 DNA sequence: TGTGCCAGCAGGAGGGCCGGATACAATGAGCAGTTCTTC.

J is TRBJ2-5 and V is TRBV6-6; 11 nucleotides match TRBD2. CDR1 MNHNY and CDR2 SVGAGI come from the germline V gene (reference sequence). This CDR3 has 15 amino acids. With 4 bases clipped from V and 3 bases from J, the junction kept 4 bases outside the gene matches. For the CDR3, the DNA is TGTGCCAGCAGTTCCACTAGCGGGGGAAAAGAGACCCAGTACTTC. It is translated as CASSSTSGGKETQYF.

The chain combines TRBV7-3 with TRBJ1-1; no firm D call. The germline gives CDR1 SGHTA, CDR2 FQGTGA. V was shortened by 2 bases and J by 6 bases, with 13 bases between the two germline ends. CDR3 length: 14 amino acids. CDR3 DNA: TGTGCCAGCAGCTTAGCGGGAGTTAGCGCTGAAGCTTTCTTT. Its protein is CASSLAGVSAEAFF. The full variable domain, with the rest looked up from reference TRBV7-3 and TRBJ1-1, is GAGVSQTPSNKVTEKGKYVELRCDPISGHTALYWYRQSLGQGPEFLIYFQGTGAADDSGLPNDRFFAVRPEGSVSTLKIQRTERGDSAVYLCASSLAGVSAEAFFGQGTRLTVV.

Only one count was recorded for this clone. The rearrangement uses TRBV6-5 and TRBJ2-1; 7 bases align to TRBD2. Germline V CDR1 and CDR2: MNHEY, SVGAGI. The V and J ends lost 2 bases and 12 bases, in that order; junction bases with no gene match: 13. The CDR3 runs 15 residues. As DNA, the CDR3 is TGTGCCAGCAGTTACAGCTCTAGCGGTACAATGAGGCAGTTCTTC. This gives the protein CASSYSSSGTMRQFF.

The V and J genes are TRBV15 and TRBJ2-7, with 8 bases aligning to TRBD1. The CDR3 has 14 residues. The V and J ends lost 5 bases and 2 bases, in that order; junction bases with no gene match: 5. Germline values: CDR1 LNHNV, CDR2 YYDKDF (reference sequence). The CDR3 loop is CATSRRQGTYEQYF. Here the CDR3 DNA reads TGTGCCACCAGCCGAAGACAGGGGACCTACGAGCAGTACTTC.

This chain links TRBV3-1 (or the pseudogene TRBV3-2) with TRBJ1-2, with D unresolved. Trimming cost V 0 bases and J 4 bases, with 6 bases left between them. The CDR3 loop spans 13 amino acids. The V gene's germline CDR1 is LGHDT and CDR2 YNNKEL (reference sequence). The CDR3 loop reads CASSQEGSYGYTF. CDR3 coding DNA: TGTGCCAGCAGCCAAGAAGGGAGCTATGGCTACACCTTC.

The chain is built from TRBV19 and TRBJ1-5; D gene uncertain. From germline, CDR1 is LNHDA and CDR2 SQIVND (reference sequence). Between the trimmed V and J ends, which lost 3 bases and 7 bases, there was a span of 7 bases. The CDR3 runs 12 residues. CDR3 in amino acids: CASSIMGQPQHF. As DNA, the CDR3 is TGTGCCAGTAGTATTATGGGCCAGCCCCAGCATTTT.

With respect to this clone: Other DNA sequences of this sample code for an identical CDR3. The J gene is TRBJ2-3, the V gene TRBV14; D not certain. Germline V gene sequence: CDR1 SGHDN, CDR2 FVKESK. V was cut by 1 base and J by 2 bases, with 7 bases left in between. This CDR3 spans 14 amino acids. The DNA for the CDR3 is TGTGCCAGCAGCCAAGTCCGGTACACAGATACGCAGTATTTT. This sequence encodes CASSQVRYTDTQYF. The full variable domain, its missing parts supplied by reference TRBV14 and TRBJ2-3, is EAGVTQFPSHSVIEKGQTVTLRCDPISGHDNLYWYRRVMGKEIKFLLHFVKESKQDESGMPNNRFLAERTGGTYSTLKVQPAELEDSGVYFCASSQVRYTDTQYFGPGTRLTVL.

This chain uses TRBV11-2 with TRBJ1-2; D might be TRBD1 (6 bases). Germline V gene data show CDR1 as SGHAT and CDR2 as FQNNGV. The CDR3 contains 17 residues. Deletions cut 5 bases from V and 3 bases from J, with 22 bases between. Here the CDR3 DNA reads TGTGCCAGCAGCCCCACCTTAGACAGGCCGCAAGACTATGGCTACACCTTC. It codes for CASSPTLDRPQDYGYTF.

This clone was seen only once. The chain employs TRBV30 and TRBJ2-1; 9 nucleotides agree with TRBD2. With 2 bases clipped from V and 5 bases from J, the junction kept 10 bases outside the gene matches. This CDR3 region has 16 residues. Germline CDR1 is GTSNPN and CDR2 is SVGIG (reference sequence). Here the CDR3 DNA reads TGTGCCTGGAGTCTCCCGGGGAGCGGGGGGAACAATGAGCAGTTCTTC. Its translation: CAWSLPGSGGNNEQFF.

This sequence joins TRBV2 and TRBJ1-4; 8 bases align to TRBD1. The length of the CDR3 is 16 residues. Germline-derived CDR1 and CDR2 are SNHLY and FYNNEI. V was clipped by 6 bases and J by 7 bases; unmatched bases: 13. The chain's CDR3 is CASRYQGARGSEKLFF. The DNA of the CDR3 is TGTGCCAGCAGATATCAGGGGGCGCGTGGCAGTGAAAAACTGTTTTTT. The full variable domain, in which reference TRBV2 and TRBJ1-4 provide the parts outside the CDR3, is EPEVTQTPSHQVTQMGQEVILRCVPISNHLYFYWYRQILGQKVEFLVSFYNNEISEKSEIFDDQFSVERPDGSNFTLKIRSTKLEDSAMYFCASRYQGARGSEKLFFGSGTQLSVL.

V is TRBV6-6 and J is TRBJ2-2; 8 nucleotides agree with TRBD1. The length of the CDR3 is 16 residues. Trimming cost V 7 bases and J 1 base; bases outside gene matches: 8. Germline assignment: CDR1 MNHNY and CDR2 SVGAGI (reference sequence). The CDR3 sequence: CASISDRAQNTGELFF. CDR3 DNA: TGTGCCAGCATATCGGACAGGGCGCAGAACACCGGGGAGCTGTTTTTT.

The DNA for the CDR3 is TGCAGTGAGCACACCCCGCGGGGCGGCTATGGCTACACCTTC. Translation: CSEHTPRGGYGYTF. V usage is TRBV29-1 and J usage is TRBJ1-2; D is possibly TRBD1 (5 bases). CDR1 is SQVTM, CDR2 ANQGSEA, per germline. The CDR3 has 14 amino acids. Filled out from reference TRBV29-1 and TRBJ1-2, the complete variable domain reads SAVISQKPSRDICQRGTSLTIQCQVDSQVTMMFWYRQQPGQSLTLIATANQGSEATYESGFVIDKFPISRPNLTFSTLTVSNMSPEDSSIYLCSEHTPRGGYGYTFGSGTRLTVV.

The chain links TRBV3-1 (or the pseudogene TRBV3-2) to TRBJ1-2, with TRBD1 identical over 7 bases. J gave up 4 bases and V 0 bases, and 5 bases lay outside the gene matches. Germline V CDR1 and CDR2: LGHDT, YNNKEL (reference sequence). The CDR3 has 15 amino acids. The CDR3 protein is CASSQDRAGGYGYTF. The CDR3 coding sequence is TGTGCCAGCAGCCAAGATCGGGCAGGGGGCTATGGCTACACCTTC.

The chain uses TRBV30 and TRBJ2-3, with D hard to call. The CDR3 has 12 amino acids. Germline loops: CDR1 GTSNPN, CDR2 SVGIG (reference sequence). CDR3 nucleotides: TGTGCTTCAAACCCGGGCACAGATACGCAGTATTTT. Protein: CASNPGTDTQYF.

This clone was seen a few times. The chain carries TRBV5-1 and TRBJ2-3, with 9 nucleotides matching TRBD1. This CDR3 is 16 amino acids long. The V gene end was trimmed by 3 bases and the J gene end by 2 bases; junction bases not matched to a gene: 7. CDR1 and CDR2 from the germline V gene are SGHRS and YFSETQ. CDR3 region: CASSSYRGHITDTQYF. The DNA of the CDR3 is TGCGCCAGCAGCTCTTACAGGGGGCATATCACAGATACGCAGTATTTT.

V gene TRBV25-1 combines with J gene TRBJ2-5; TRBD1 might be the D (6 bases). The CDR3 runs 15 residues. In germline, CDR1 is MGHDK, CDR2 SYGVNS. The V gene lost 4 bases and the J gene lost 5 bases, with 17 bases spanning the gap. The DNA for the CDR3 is TGTGCCAGCAGTGGAGGGACACGCAATGAGGAGACCCAGTACTTC. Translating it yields CASSGGTRNEETQYF.

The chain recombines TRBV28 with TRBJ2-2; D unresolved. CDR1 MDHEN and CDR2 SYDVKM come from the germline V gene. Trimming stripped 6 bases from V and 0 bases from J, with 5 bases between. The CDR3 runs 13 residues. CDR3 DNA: TGTGCCAGCAGGGCTCCGAACACCGGGGAGCTGTTTTTT. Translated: CASRAPNTGELFF.

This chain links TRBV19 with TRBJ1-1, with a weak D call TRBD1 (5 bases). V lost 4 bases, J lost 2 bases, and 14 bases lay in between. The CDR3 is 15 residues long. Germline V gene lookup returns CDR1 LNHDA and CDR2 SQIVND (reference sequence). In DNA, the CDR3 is TGTGCCAGTAGTACGCACAGGAAGGGCAACACTGAAGCTTTCTTT. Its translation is CASSTHRKGNTEAFF.

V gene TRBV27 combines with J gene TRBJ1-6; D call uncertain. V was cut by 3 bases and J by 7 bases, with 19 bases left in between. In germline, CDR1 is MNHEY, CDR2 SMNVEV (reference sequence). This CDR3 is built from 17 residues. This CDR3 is CASSFVLLGLTNSPLHF. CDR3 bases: TGTGCCAGCAGTTTTGTATTATTAGGACTCACCAATTCACCCCTCCACTTT.

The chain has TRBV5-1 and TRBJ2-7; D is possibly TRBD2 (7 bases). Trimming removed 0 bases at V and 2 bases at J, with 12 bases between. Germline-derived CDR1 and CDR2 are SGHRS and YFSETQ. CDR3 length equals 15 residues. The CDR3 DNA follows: TGCGCCAGCAGCTTGGAGGCGGGGGCCACCTACGAGCAGTACTTC. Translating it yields CASSLEAGATYEQYF.

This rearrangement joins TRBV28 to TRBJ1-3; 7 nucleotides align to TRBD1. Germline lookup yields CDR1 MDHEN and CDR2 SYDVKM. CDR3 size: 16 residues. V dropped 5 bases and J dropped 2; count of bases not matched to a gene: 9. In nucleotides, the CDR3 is TGTGCCAGCAGTGGGACAGTGAGCCCCACTGGAAACACCATATATTTT. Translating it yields CASSGTVSPTGNTIYF.

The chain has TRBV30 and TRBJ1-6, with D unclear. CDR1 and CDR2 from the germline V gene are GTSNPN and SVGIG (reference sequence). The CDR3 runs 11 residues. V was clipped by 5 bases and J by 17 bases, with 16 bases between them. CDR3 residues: CAWLTHSVVHF. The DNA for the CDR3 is TGTGCCTGGTTAACCCATTCGGTGGTCCACTTT. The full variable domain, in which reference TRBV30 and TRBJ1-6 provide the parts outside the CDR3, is SQTIHQWPATLVQPVGSPLSLECTVEGTSNPNLYWYRQAAGRGLQLLFYSVGIGQISSEVPQNLSASRPQDRQFILSSKKLLLSDSGFYLCAWLTHSVVHFGNGTRLTVT.

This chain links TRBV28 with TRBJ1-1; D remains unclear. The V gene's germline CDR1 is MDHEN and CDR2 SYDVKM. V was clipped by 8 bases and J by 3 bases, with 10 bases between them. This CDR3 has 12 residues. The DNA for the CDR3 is TGTGCCAGCTATTATCGGGACACTGAAGCTTTCTTT. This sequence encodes CASYYRDTEAFF.